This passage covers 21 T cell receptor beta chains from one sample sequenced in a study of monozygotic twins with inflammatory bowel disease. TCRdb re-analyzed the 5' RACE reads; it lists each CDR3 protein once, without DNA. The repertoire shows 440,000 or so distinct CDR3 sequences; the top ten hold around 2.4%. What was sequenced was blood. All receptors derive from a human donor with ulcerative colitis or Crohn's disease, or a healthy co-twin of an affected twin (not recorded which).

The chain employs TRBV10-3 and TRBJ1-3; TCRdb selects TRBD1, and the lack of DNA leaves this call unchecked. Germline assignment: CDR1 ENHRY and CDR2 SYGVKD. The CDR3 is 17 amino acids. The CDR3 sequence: CAISATISGDAGNTIYF.

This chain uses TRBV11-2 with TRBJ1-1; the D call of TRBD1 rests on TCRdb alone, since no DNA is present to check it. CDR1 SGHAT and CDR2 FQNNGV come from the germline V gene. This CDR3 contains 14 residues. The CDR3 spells CASSLGTGQTEAFF. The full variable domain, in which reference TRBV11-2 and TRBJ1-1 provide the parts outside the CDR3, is EAGVAQSPRYKIIEKRQSVAFWCNPISGHATLYWYQQILGQGPKLLIQFQNNGVVDDSQLPKDRFSAERLKGVDSTLKIQPAKLEDSAVYLCASSLGTGQTEAFFGQGTRLTVV.

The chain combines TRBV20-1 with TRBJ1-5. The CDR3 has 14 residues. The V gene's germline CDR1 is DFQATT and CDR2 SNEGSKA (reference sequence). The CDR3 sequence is CSAYRGIGNQPQHF.

CDR3 sequence reads: CASSPLDGYTF. The J gene is TRBJ1-2, the V gene TRBV6-6. The CDR3 consists of 11 residues. Germline values: CDR1 MNHNY, CDR2 SVGAGI (reference sequence).

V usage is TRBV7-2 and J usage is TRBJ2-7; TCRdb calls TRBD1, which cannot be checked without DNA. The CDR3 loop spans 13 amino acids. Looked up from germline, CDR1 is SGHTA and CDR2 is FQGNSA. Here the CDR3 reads CASNLQGRGEQYF.

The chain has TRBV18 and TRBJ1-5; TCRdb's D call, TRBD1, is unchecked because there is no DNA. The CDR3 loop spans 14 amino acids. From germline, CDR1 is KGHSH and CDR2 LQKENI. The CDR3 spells CASSPTGIGQPQHF.

CDR3 in amino acids: CAGIGGASYNEQFF. This chain links TRBV30 with TRBJ2-1. The CDR3 is 14 residues long. The germline V gene has CDR1 GTSNPN and CDR2 SVGIG (reference sequence).

CDR3 loop: CASSSRPRRNVSGNTIYF. V gene TRBV27 combines with J gene TRBJ1-3. The CDR3 is 18 residues long. Germline V gene lookup returns CDR1 MNHEY and CDR2 SMNVEV (reference sequence).

CDR3 sequence reads: CASSYGNLAGDTQYF. This chain joins TRBV6-5 and TRBJ2-3; the TCRdb D gene call, TRBD2, has no DNA to confirm it. The germline V gene encodes CDR1 MNHEY and CDR2 SVGAGI. The CDR3 runs 15 residues.

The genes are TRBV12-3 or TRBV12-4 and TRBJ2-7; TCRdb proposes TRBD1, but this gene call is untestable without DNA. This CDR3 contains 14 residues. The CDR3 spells CASSHPGGGYEQYF.

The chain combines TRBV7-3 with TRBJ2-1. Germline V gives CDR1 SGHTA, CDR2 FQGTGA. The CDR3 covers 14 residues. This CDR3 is CASSLTSASGEQFF. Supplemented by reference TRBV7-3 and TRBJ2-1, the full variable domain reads GAGVSQTPSNKVTEKGKYVELRCDPISGHTALYWYRQSLGQGPEFLIYFQGTGAADDSGLPNDRFFAVRPEGSVSTLKIQRTERGDSAVYLCASSLTSASGEQFFGPGTRLTVL.

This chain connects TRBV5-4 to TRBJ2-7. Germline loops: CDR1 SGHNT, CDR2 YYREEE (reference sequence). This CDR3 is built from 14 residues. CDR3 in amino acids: CASSLTADVSEQYF.

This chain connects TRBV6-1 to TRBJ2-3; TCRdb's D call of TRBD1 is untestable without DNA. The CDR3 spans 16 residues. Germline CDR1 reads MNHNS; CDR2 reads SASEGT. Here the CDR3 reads CASRARDSKRTDTQYF.

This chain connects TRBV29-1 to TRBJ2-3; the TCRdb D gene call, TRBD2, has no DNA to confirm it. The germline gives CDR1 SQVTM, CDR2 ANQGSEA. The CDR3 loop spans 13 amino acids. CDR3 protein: CSVLALSLDTQYF.

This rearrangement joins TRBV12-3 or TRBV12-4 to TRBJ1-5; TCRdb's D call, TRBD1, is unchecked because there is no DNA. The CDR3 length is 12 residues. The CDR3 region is CASTRVDQPQHF.

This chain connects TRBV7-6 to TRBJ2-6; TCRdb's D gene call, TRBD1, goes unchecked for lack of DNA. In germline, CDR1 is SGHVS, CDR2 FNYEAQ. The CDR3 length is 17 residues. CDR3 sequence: CASSFGQGASGANVLTF.

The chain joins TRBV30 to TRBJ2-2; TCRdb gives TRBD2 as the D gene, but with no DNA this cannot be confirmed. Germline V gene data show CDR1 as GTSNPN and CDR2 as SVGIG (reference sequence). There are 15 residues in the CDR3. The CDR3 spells CALNLGLDFSGELFF.

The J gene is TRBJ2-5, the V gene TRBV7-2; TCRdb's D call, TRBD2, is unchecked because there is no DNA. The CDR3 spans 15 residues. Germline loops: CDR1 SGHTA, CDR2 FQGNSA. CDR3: CASSSDDLGGETQYF.

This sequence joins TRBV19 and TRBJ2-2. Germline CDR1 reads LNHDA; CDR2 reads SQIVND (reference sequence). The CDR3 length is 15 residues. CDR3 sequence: CASSRRTGNTGELFF.

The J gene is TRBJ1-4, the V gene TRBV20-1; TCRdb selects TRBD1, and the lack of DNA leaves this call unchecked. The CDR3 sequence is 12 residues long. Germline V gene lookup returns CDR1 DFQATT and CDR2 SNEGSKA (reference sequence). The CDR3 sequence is CSARQKNEKLFF.

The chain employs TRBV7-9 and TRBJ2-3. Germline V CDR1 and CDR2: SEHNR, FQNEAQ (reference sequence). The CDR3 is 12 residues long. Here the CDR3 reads CASSSTADTQYF.